The source of this T cell receptor beta chain is a study of blood T cell repertoires in COVID-19. Study-level information: Italy, Spain and the United States were the sources of the convalescent and acute COVID-19 samples.

Cohort assignment relied on participant-reported clinical history. V shed 0 bases and J shed 5 bases, with 9 bases lying between them. From germline, CDR1 is SGHNT and CDR2 YYREEE (reference sequence). This CDR3 has 13 residues. Authors' processing steps: From reference gene primer amplification, estimates of nucleated cell counts were derived. Data came from immunoSEQ multiplex PCR; TCRdb stores just in-frame clones and leaves some out. V and J calls and clone size are those listed in that table; D and trimming were worked out from the DNA. The table has 150,000 to 200,000 clones, 80% seen once. The sequence derives from a man aged 60-69 years who had been exposed to COVID-19. The chain has TRBV5-4 and TRBJ2-7, with no clear D. Sequenced input: PBMCs or T cells enriched from blood (not recorded which). The CDR3 protein is CASSLELRHEQYF. The CDR3 bases are TGTGCCAGCAGCTTGGAACTGAGGCACGAGCAGTACTTC.